A selection of T cell receptor beta chains follows, all from one sample in a study of shared clonotypes between healthy human individuals. Sequenced by immunoSEQ multiplex PCR; TCRdb stores in-frame clones only, minus some. The data show around 2.5 million clones, roughly 93% seen once. Specimen: naive CD4+ T cells from PBMCs. The receptors originated from a man between 18 and 29 years old in good health. Some clones in this sample may be carry-over from other donors' samples. CDR3s include the opening cysteine and the closing phenylalanine or tryptophan. The D gene is left open where the match is weak. Clone sizes are given selectively: once, few, many, or a class where the clone is expanded.

j_call,clone_size,v_call,d_call,cdr3_aa,cdr3_nt
TRBJ2-1,once,TRBV5-6,.,CASSLRGTVYRGEQFF,TGTGCCAGCAGCTTGCGGGGGACAGTTTATAGAGGTGAGCAGTTCTTC
TRBJ1-2,once,TRBV6-5,.,CASSYSPRQGNTF,TGTGCCAGCAGTTACTCGCCGAGGCAGGGAAACACCTTC
TRBJ2-5,.,TRBV5-6,TRBD2,CASSAGRGTHQETQYF,TGTGCCAGCAGCGCGGGGAGGGGTACCCACCAAGAGACCCAGTACTTC
TRBJ2-7,.,TRBV19,.,CASSRRQGNYEQYF,TGTGCCAGTAGTAGGAGACAAGGTAACTACGAGCAGTACTTC
TRBJ2-1,.,TRBV29-1,TRBD1,CSVDTGQGNWDEQFF,TGCAGCGTTGACACTGGACAGGGTAATTGGGATGAGCAGTTCTTC
TRBJ2-1,.,TRBV4-2,TRBD2,CASSQGRGGALLNSYNEQFF,TGTGCCAGCAGCCAAGGTCGGGGGGGTGCGCTACTAAACTCCTACAATGAGCAGTTCTTC
TRBJ2-2,.,TRBV10-3,.,CAISVGQSSTGELFF,TGTGCCATCAGTGTTGGACAGAGCAGCACCGGGGAGCTGTTTTTT
TRBJ2-3,.,TRBV18,TRBD2,CASSPVLAGPTDTQYF,TGTGCCAGCTCACCGGTTCTAGCGGGACCCACAGATACGCAGTATTTT
TRBJ2-2,.,TRBV28,TRBD1,CASSLLDRASGELFF,TGTGCCAGCAGTTTACTTGACAGGGCCTCCGGGGAGCTGTTTTTT
TRBJ2-7,.,TRBV4-1,.,CASSPQLLYEQYF,TGCGCCAGCAGCCCGCAGCTCCTCTACGAGCAGTACTTC
TRBJ1-2,.,TRBV10-3,.,CAISDLRGNYGYTF,TGTGCCATCAGTGATTTAAGGGGCAACTATGGCTACACCTTC
TRBJ1-2,.,TRBV5-1,TRBD1,CASSTGTGKKGGYTF,TGCGCCAGCAGCACCGGGACAGGAAAGAAAGGGGGCTACACCTTC
TRBJ2-6,.,TRBV6-1,.,CASSEELVWAGANVLTF,TGTGCCAGCAGTGAAGAACTCGTCTGGGCTGGGGCCAACGTCCTGACTTTC
TRBJ1-5,.,TRBV5-1,.,CASSLGDMFPNQPQHF,TGCGCCAGCAGCTTGGGGGACATGTTCCCCAATCAGCCCCAGCATTTT
TRBJ2-5,.,TRBV25-1,.,CASRSPTSAETQYF,TGTGCCAGCAGGTCCCCTACCTCCGCAGAGACCCAGTACTTC
TRBJ1-5,.,TRBV6-1,.,CASSVSGVHQPQHF,TGTGCCAGCAGTGTATCAGGGGTTCACCAGCCCCAGCATTTT
TRBJ2-1,.,TRBV4-1,TRBD2,CASSQDHIAGGYYNEQFF,TGCGCCAGCAGCCAGGACCATATAGCGGGAGGGTATTACAATGAGCAGTTCTTC
TRBJ1-2,.,TRBV19,.,CASSIVRTEANYGYTF,TGTGCCAGTAGTATAGTGAGGACAGAAGCTAACTATGGCTACACCTTC
TRBJ1-3,few,TRBV7-2,.,CASSTGNSGNTIYF,TGTGCCAGCAGCACGGGAAACTCTGGAAACACCATATATTTT
TRBJ1-2,.,TRBV6-5,.,CASTTGGVYGYTF,TGTGCCAGCACCACGGGGGGGGTCTATGGCTACACCTTC
TRBJ2-3,.,TRBV2,TRBD2,CASGGLASTDTQYF,TGTGCCAGCGGAGGACTAGCTAGCACAGATACGCAGTATTTT
TRBJ1-2,.,TRBV25-1,TRBD1,CASSEGTGNSIWGYTF,TGTGCCAGCAGTGAAGGGACAGGGAATTCGATTTGGGGCTACACCTTC
TRBJ2-2,.,TRBV4-1,.,CASSQSKFNTGELFF,TGCGCCAGCAGCCAGTCCAAGTTCAACACCGGGGAGCTGTTTTTT
TRBJ2-2,.,TRBV7-6,.,CASGLTGTPNTGELFF,TGTGCCAGCGGCCTCACCGGGACACCGAACACCGGGGAGCTGTTTTTT
TRBJ1-5,.,TRBV28,.,CASSLFRRAPEGQPQHF,TGTGCCAGCAGTTTATTTCGTAGGGCCCCCGAAGGTCAGCCCCAGCATTTT
TRBJ2-7,.,TRBV12-5,.,CASGTGYEQYF,TGTGCTAGTGGCACAGGGTACGAGCAGTACTTC
TRBJ1-2,.,TRBV7-9,.,CASSLMGGAGYTF,TGTGCCAGCAGCCTGATGGGCGGGGCTGGCTACACCTTC
TRBJ1-2,.,TRBV28,TRBD1,CASRPAGGNYGYTF,TGTGCCAGCAGGCCCGCAGGGGGTAACTATGGCTACACCTTC
TRBJ2-2,few,TRBV5-1,TRBD1,CASSSGQTTNTGELFF,TGCGCCAGCAGCTCGGGACAGACAACGAACACCGGGGAGCTGTTTTTT
TRBJ2-1,.,TRBV9,.,CASSPRPLAYNEQFF,TGTGCCAGCAGCCCTCGCCCCCTAGCCTACAATGAGCAGTTCTTC
TRBJ2-5,.,TRBV7-2,TRBD1,CASSLAKGARMETQYF,TGTGCCAGCAGCTTAGCCAAGGGGGCGAGGATGGAGACCCAGTACTTC
TRBJ1-1,once,TRBV4-2,.,CASSQRVMNTEAFF,TGTGCCAGCAGCCAAAGGGTCATGAACACTGAAGCTTTCTTT
TRBJ2-3,.,TRBV5-8,.,CASSLDLPSTDTQYF,TGTGCCAGCAGCTTGGACTTACCAAGCACAGATACGCAGTATTTT
TRBJ2-7,.,TRBV5-1,.,CASSLATRYEQYF,TGCGCCAGCAGCTTGGCGACCAGATACGAGCAGTACTTC
TRBJ1-6,once,TRBV7-9,.,CASSPNNSPLHF,TGTGCCAGCAGCCCCAATAATTCACCCCTCCACTTT
TRBJ2-7,.,TRBV27,.,CASSLFQGMPYEQYF,TGTGCCAGCAGTTTATTCCAGGGGATGCCCTACGAGCAGTACTTC
TRBJ2-1,.,TRBV5-1,TRBD2,CASSQLIAGGSYNEQFF,TGCGCCAGCAGCCAGTTAATAGCGGGAGGCTCCTACAATGAGCAGTTCTTC
TRBJ2-3,once,TRBV20-1,.,CSARRVDTQYF,TGCAGTGCTAGAAGAGTGGATACGCAGTATTTT
TRBJ2-1,.,TRBV4-1,TRBD2,CASSRGGLASNEQFF,TGCGCCAGCAGCCGGGGGGGACTAGCTAGTAATGAGCAGTTCTTC
TRBJ1-1,.,TRBV9,.,CASIKPLGGAWNTEAFF,TGTGCCAGCATCAAACCTCTGGGGGGGGCTTGGAACACTGAAGCTTTCTTT
TRBJ2-7,.,TRBV19,TRBD2,CASSSVAGVGEQYF,TGTGCCAGTAGTAGCGTGGCGGGAGTAGGTGAGCAGTACTTC
TRBJ2-5,.,TRBV6-6,.,CASSYGSGETQYF,TGTGCCAGCAGTTACGGATCAGGGGAGACCCAGTACTTC
TRBJ2-3,.,TRBV5-6,.,CASSLGPKADTQYF,TGTGCCAGCAGCTTGGGACCGAAGGCAGATACGCAGTATTTT
TRBJ1-5,.,TRBV12-5,.,CASGRDTNQPQHF,TGTGCTAGTGGTAGGGACACCAATCAGCCCCAGCATTTT